The 28 T cell receptor beta chains in this list originate from one sample, sequenced in a study of CD8+CD57+ T cells in acquired aplastic anemia (dated by TCRdb to between 2017 and 2018). Sequencing instrument: Illumina HiSeq 2000. Profiling of TCR beta VDJ combinations and CDR3 sequences used genomic DNA as the template. Using fastp trimming at Q25 and MiXCR clonotype assembly, TCRdb reanalyzed the public sequencing data and kept in-frame beta chains. Merged by CDR3 protein, the rows form single entries marked with the most common genes and DNA. The sample has more than 150,000 distinct CDR3 sequences on record, 48% of them singletons. Of the sample, about 9.5% is held by the ten largest clones. Expansion of CD8+CD57+ cells had been shown by flow cytometry in the patients chosen for sequencing. The sample taken for sequencing was sorted CD4+, CD8+, or CD8+CD57+ T cells (not recorded which) from PBMCs. The receptors here all came from a human donor with aplastic anemia.

The genes are TRBV20-1 and TRBJ2-5; 7 nucleotides line up with TRBD2. V was pared by 7 bases and J by 1 base, with 3 bases of the junction left unmatched. Germline assignment: CDR1 DFQATT and CDR2 SNEGSKA (reference sequence). The CDR3 covers 12 residues. The DNA of the CDR3 is TGCAGTGGCGGGAGAAGCCAAGAGACCCAGTACTTC. Residues: CSGGRSQETQYF.

The sample holds a few counts of this clonotype. A much larger clone differs from this one at a single base, so this may be a read error. This rearrangement joins TRBV11-2 to TRBJ2-7, with unresolved D. This CDR3 has 12 amino acids. Germline V lookup: CDR1 SGHAT, CDR2 FQNNGV. Trimming removed 5 bases from V and 3 bases from J, with 8 bases in between. CDR3 protein: CASSQDVYEQYF. CDR3 in DNA: TGTGCCAGCAGCCAGGACGTCTACGAGCAGTACTTC.

This clonotype was observed many times. The chain joins TRBV11-3 to TRBJ1-2, with D uncertain. The CDR3 consists of 13 residues. Between the trimmed V and J ends, which lost 1 base and 5 bases, there was a span of 8 bases. The V gene's germline CDR1 is SGHNT and CDR2 YENEEA. This CDR3 reads CASSLGTWYGYTF. CDR3 coding DNA: TGTGCCAGCAGCTTAGGGACGTGGTATGGCTACACCTTC.

This clonotype was counted a few times. V usage is TRBV5-1 and J usage is TRBJ1-2; D is possibly TRBD1 (5 bases). Looked up from germline, CDR1 is SGHRS and CDR2 is YFSETQ. CDR3 size: 16 residues. V lost 3 bases, J lost 4 bases, and 19 bases lay in between. The CDR3 nucleotides read TGCGCCAGCAGCTGGGGGGATGTGGCAGAGCTCTATGGCTACACCTTC. Translation: CASSWGDVAELYGYTF.

The chain carries TRBV15 and TRBJ2-1, with 7 positions matching TRBD1. Germline trimming cut 4 bases from V and 4 bases from J; bases unmatched to any gene: 4. Looked up from germline, CDR1 is LNHNV and CDR2 is YYDKDF (reference sequence). This CDR3 contains 14 residues. CDR3 sequence reads: CATSKGGGYNEQFF. DNA of the CDR3: TGTGCCACCAGCAAAGGGGGCGGTTACAATGAGCAGTTCTTC.

This clonotype was counted ten times or more. The chain uses TRBV19 and TRBJ1-2, with D unclear. Trimming pared 6 bases from V and 3 bases from J, leaving 2 bases between. This CDR3 is 10 amino acids long. The germline CDR1 and CDR2 sequences are LNHDA and SQIVND (reference sequence). As DNA, the CDR3 is TGTGCCAGTAGAGACTATGGCTACACCTTC. Translation gives CASRDYGYTF.

This clonotype has a count of ten or more. The rearrangement uses TRBV24-1 and TRBJ1-1; D unresolved. There are 12 residues in the CDR3. Looked up from germline, CDR1 is KGHDR and CDR2 is SFDVKD. V was trimmed by 8 bases and J by 1 base, leaving 7 bases between them. The CDR3 loop is CATIGGNTEAFF. CDR3 DNA: TGTGCCACCATAGGAGGGAACACTGAAGCTTTCTTT.

The rearrangement joins TRBV2 to TRBJ2-6, with D possibly being TRBD1 or TRBD2 (5 bases each). This CDR3 spans 16 amino acids. V lost 6 bases, J lost 0 bases, and 12 bases lay in between. CDR1 is SNHLY and CDR2 is FYNNEI in the germline V gene. The chain's CDR3 is CASRPGRLSGANVLTF. The CDR3 coding sequence is TGTGCCAGCAGACCGGGACGACTCTCTGGGGCCAACGTCCTGACTTTC. The full variable domain, in which reference TRBV2 and TRBJ2-6 provide the parts outside the CDR3, is EPEVTQTPSHQVTQMGQEVILRCVPISNHLYFYWYRQILGQKVEFLVSFYNNEISEKSEIFDDQFSVERPDGSNFTLKIRSTKLEDSAMYFCASRPGRLSGANVLTFGAGSRLTVL.

The chain is built from TRBV10-3 and TRBJ2-7, with D possibly TRBD2 on 7 matching bases. V lost 4 bases to trimming and J lost 7 bases, with 14 bases between them. The germline CDR1 and CDR2 sequences are ENHRY and SYGVKD. This CDR3 is 13 amino acids long. The CDR3 sequence: CAISGGRGGEQYF. In DNA form, the CDR3 reads TGTGCCATCAGTGGAGGCAGGGGAGGGGAGCAGTACTTC.

The rearrangement links TRBV11-1 to TRBJ1-3; weak D call: TRBD1 (6 bases). Germline V CDR1 and CDR2: SGHAT, FQDESV (reference sequence). The CDR3 is 16 residues long. The germline V and J ends were trimmed by 10 bases and 4 bases, with 23 bases remaining between them. The CDR3 DNA reads as TGTGCCACTACCTCGTACAGGGATTCTATCGGAAACACCATATATTTT. Translating it yields CATTSYRDSIGNTIYF.

This clonotype has a count of ten or more. The chain joins TRBV9 to TRBJ1-5, with no clear D. The CDR3 is made up of 14 amino acids. The ends were cut back, 3 bases at V and 1 base at J, with 8 bases in the middle. Germline V gene sequence: CDR1 SGDLS, CDR2 YYNGEE. This chain's CDR3 is CASSASNSNQPQHF. The DNA of the CDR3 is TGTGCCAGCAGCGCCTCGAACAGCAATCAGCCCCAGCATTTT.

The chain uses TRBV2 and TRBJ1-2; D gene unclear. The CDR3 covers 15 residues. Germline V gene lookup returns CDR1 SNHLY and CDR2 FYNNEI. Trimming took 7 bases from V and 7 from J, leaving 22 bases between them. The CDR3 DNA is TGTGCCAGCATCTTGTCACGGGGTCGGGCTGGTGGCTACACCTTC. It yields the protein CASILSRGRAGGYTF.

The gene calls are TRBV13 and TRBJ1-2; perhaps TRBD1 as D (5 bases). The CDR3 has 15 amino acids. Germline V lookup: CDR1 PRHDT, CDR2 FYEKMQ (reference sequence). Trimming left V 3 bases short and J 5 bases short, with 16 bases between. The CDR3 is CASSLGEGAQYGYTF. The CDR3 DNA sequence: TGTGCCAGCAGCTTGGGCGAAGGGGCGCAGTATGGCTACACCTTC. Full variable domain (rest looked up from reference TRBV13 and TRBJ1-2): AAGVIQSPRHLIKEKRETATLKCYPIPRHDTVYWYQQGPGQDPQFLISFYEKMQSDKGSIPDRFSAQQFSDYHSELNMSSLELGDSALYFCASSLGEGAQYGYTFGSGTRLTVV.

In its sample, this clonotype was seen once. The CDR3 is CASSAGHNEQFF. DNA of the CDR3: TGTGCCAGCAGCGCCGGGCACAATGAGCAGTTCTTC. The chain recombines TRBV9 with TRBJ2-1; D is undetermined. The CDR3 has 12 amino acids. V gave up 3 bases and J gave up 5 bases, with 6 bases separating them. Germline CDR1 reads SGDLS; CDR2 reads YYNGEE.

The CDR3 bases are TGTGCCAGCTCACCAGACTCCGGGGAGCTGTTTTTT. This encodes CASSPDSGELFF. The rearrangement joins TRBV18 to TRBJ2-2; the D is unclear. This CDR3 region has 12 residues. CDR1 is KGHSH, CDR2 LQKENI, per germline. V lost 2 bases, J lost 6 bases, and 4 bases lay in between. The full variable domain, rest sourced from reference TRBV18 and TRBJ2-2, is NAGVMQNPRHLVRRRGQEARLRCSPMKGHSHVYWYRQLPEEGLKFMVYLQKENIIDESGMPKERFSAEFPKEGPSILRIQQVVRGDSAAYFCASSPDSGELFFGEGSRLTVL.

To note about this clonotype: Sequence at one end of the junction differs from germline and may be a read error. V gene TRBV10-3 combines with J gene TRBJ1-2; D is unresolved. This CDR3 spans 15 amino acids. Germline CDR1 is ENHRY and CDR2 is SYGVKD. CDR3 sequence (DNA): TGTGCCAGCAGTGAACACGGGCCCGCTAACTATGGCTACACCTTC. Its translation is CASSEHGPANYGYTF.

This rearrangement joins TRBV9 to TRBJ1-2; D is unresolved. Trimming shortened V by 5 bases and J by 2 bases, and 7 bases separated the two germline ends. The CDR3 runs 12 residues. Germline values: CDR1 SGDLS, CDR2 YYNGEE. For the CDR3, the DNA is TGTGCCAGCAGGTCAGAGAACTATGGCTACACCTTC. This codes for CASRSENYGYTF.

This clonotype was recorded at least ten times. The chain carries TRBV11-2 and TRBJ2-2; D perhaps matches TRBD2 (6 bases). Germline assignment: CDR1 SGHAT and CDR2 FQNNGV. The CDR3 spans 17 residues. Trimming stripped 1 base from V and 8 bases from J, with 20 bases between. This CDR3 is CASSLVGGTPLGGELFF. As DNA, the CDR3 is TGTGCCAGCAGCTTAGTGGGCGGGACGCCGCTTGGGGGGGAGCTGTTTTTT.

Concerning this clonotype itself: The junction differs from germline at one of its ends, possibly a read error. CDR3 DNA: TGCAGTGCTAGAACCGGGGCTAGCGGGTACGAGCGGTACTTC. Translating it yields CSARTGASGYERYF. The chain recombines TRBV20-1 with TRBJ2-7; 8 positions agree with TRBD2. The CDR3 loop spans 14 amino acids. Germline CDR1 is DFQATT and CDR2 is SNEGSKA (reference sequence).

This clonotype was counted a few times. V is TRBV30 and J is TRBJ2-3; TRBD2 might be the D (6 bases). CDR3 length: 15 residues. The germline V gene has CDR1 GTSNPN and CDR2 SVGIG (reference sequence). The V end was cut by 3 bases, the J end by 0 bases, with 13 bases between. As DNA, the CDR3 is TGTGCCTGGAGCGATCTAGCGTCCAGCACAGATACGCAGTATTTT. Amino acid sequence: CAWSDLASSTDTQYF.

Worth noting for this clonotype: Germline and junction disagree at one end, which may indicate a read error. The chain has TRBV6-7 and TRBJ2-3; 10 nucleotides line up with TRBD2. TRBV6-7 is an ORF; its function is uncertain. This CDR3 is 17 amino acids long. CDR3 nucleotide sequence: TGTGCCACCAGTGGGAGCGGGGGGGCCGGAGGCACAGATACGCAGTATTTT. Protein sequence: CATSGSGGAGGTDTQYF.

This chain joins TRBV24-1 and TRBJ2-2; the match to TRBD1 covers 7 bases. CDR1 is KGHDR and CDR2 is SFDVKD in the germline V gene. J gave up 3 bases and V 2 bases, and 5 bases lay outside the gene matches. The CDR3 contains 16 residues. This CDR3 reads CATSDSGTVHTGELFF. DNA of the CDR3: TGTGCCACCAGTGATTCCGGGACAGTCCACACCGGGGAGCTGTTTTTT.

This clonotype was seen a single time. A read error may explain this, as a much larger clone is one base away. V is TRBV11-1 and J is TRBJ1-2; D possibly corresponds to TRBD1 (6 bases). The germline gives CDR1 SGHAT, CDR2 FQDESV (reference sequence). V was shortened by 4 bases and J by 0 bases, with 24 bases between the two germline ends. This CDR3 contains 19 residues. The chain's CDR3 is CASSSQGQRTIIANYGYTF. The CDR3 DNA follows: TGTGCCAGCAGCTCCCAAGGACAGCGGACAATTATCGCTAACTATGGCTACACCTTC. The variable domain in full, with the rest retrieved from reference TRBV11-1 and TRBJ1-2, is EAEVAQSPRYKITEKSQAVAFWCDPISGHATLYWYRQILGQGPELLVQFQDESVVDDSQLPKDRFSAERLKGVDSTLKIQPAELGDSAMYLCASSSQGQRTIIANYGYTFGSGTRLTVV.

The V gene is TRBV2, the J gene TRBJ1-1; possible D gene TRBD1, 5 bases. The V and J ends lost 7 bases and 3 bases respectively, with 18 bases between them. The CDR3 consists of 15 residues. Per germline, CDR1 SNHLY and CDR2 FYNNEI. The CDR3 protein is CASKFTGGPDTEAFF. The CDR3 DNA sequence: TGTGCCAGCAAATTTACAGGCGGACCGGACACTGAAGCTTTCTTT.

This clonotype occurred a few times. This chain connects TRBV18 to TRBJ1-1; the D gene is possibly TRBD1 (5 bases). From germline, CDR1 is KGHSH and CDR2 LQKENI. The CDR3 is 15 residues long. V lost 3 bases, J lost 1 base, and 12 bases lay in between. CDR3 nucleotide sequence: TGTGCCAGCTCACCCGGACAAGGGGCGAACACTGAAGCTTTCTTT. It translates to CASSPGQGANTEAFF.

This clonotype was picked up a small number of times. This chain links TRBV5-1 with TRBJ1-1; possibly TRBD1 for D (6 bases). This CDR3 contains 14 residues. Germline-derived CDR1 and CDR2 are SGHRS and YFSETQ. V was trimmed by 1 base and J by 6 bases, leaving 13 bases between them. The CDR3 DNA reads as TGCGCCAGCAGCTTGCGGGGGCGACGACCTGAAGCTTTCTTT. Its translation is CASSLRGRRPEAFF. Full variable domain (missing parts from reference TRBV5-1 and TRBJ1-1): KAGVTQTPRYLIKTRGQQVTLSCSPISGHRSVSWYQQTPGQGLQFLFEYFSETQRNKGNFPGRFSGRQFSNSRSEMNVSTLELGDSALYLCASSLRGRRPEAFFGQGTRLTVV.

J is TRBJ2-7 and V is TRBV19; tentative D call: TRBD1 (5 bases). The CDR3 totals 13 residues. V lost 11 bases, J lost 6 bases, and 20 bases lay in between. The germline V gene encodes CDR1 LNHDA and CDR2 SQIVND (reference sequence). In DNA form, the CDR3 reads TGTGCCGGCAGCTGGGATCCAGGGCCCGAGCAGTACTTC. Its translation: CAGSWDPGPEQYF. The entire variable domain, with the rest obtained from reference TRBV19 and TRBJ2-7, is as follows: DGGITQSPKYLFRKEGQNVTLSCEQNLNHDAMYWYRQDPGQGLRLIYYSQIVNDFQKGDIAEGYSVSREKKESFPLTVTSAQKNPTAFYLCAGSWDPGPEQYFGPGTRLTVT.

This clonotype showed up many times. The chain uses TRBV12-3 or TRBV12-4 and TRBJ1-6, with D hard to call. V lost 4 bases and J 7 bases, leaving 5 bases between the germline ends. The CDR3 has 12 residues. The CDR3 loop is CASSYRNSPLHF. The CDR3 nucleotides are TGTGCCAGCAGTTATAGGAATTCACCCCTCCACTTT.